Each of the 17 T cell receptor beta chains below was sequenced from the same sample in a study of cytomegalovirus exposure and HLA in healthy donors. With 60 Vbeta and 13 Jbeta primers, the PCR was carried out. Profiled with immunoSEQ multiplex PCR; TCRdb holds only in-frame clones, not every one. Of approximately 200,000 clones listed, about 79% are singletons. Sequenced sample: PBMCs. These receptor sequences come from a boy younger than 10 in good health and CMV-seronegative.

This clone was recorded once. The chain couples TRBV19 to TRBJ2-5; D gene unclear. CDR3 length equals 13 residues. Trimming removed 4 bases from V and 10 bases from J, with 16 bases in between. Germline V gene data show CDR1 as LNHDA and CDR2 as SQIVND (reference sequence). CDR3 coding DNA: TGTGCCAGTAGTACCGGTAGAGCAAAGAACCAGTACTTC. Its translation: CASSTGRAKNQYF.

The V call is TRBV11-3, the J call TRBJ2-7; 9 nucleotides line up with TRBD1. Germline CDR1 SGHNT, CDR2 YENEEA. V trimming: 5 bases; J trimming: 0 bases; junction bases outside the gene matches: 5. The CDR3 has 15 residues. The CDR3 protein is CASSLGTGSSYEQYF. The DNA of the CDR3 is TGTGCCAGCAGCCTTGGGACAGGGTCCTCCTACGAGCAGTACTTC.

The CDR3 nucleotides are TGTGCCATCAGTGCAGACTACAATGAGCAGTTCTTC. It yields the protein CAISADYNEQFF. J is TRBJ2-1 and V is TRBV10-3; D not resolved. The V gene's germline CDR1 is ENHRY and CDR2 SYGVKD. The CDR3 is 12 residues long. Trimming removed 4 bases from V and 3 bases from J, with 4 bases in between.

V usage is TRBV5-1 and J usage is TRBJ2-7; D might be TRBD1 (5 bases). Trimming cost V 0 bases and J 1 base, with 14 bases left between them. CDR3 length: 16 residues. Germline CDR1 is SGHRS and CDR2 is YFSETQ. The CDR3 DNA sequence: TGCGCCAGCAGCTTGGATGTGGGGCTGTCGTCCTACGAGCAGTACTTC. Residues: CASSLDVGLSSYEQYF.

The chain employs TRBV4-3 and TRBJ1-1; no reliable D call. From germline, CDR1 is LGHNA and CDR2 YSLEER. The CDR3 is made up of 15 amino acids. Trimming removed 1 base at V and 1 base at J, with 10 bases between. CDR3 nucleotides: TGCGCCAGCAGCCAAGTCTCCCACGGGAACACTGAAGCTTTCTTT. Translating gives CASSQVSHGNTEAFF.

The rearrangement joins TRBV19 to TRBJ1-2; the D gene is possibly TRBD1 (6 bases). Germline CDR1 LNHDA, CDR2 SQIVND (reference sequence). This CDR3 has 14 residues. Trimming removed 3 bases from V and 5 bases from J, with 13 bases in between. CDR3 sequence (DNA): TGTGCCAGTAGTATCTCCAGGGGCGCATATGGCTACACCTTC. It encodes CASSISRGAYGYTF. The full variable domain, in which reference TRBV19 and TRBJ1-2 provide the parts outside the CDR3, is DGGITQSPKYLFRKEGQNVTLSCEQNLNHDAMYWYRQDPGQGLRLIYYSQIVNDFQKGDIAEGYSVSREKKESFPLTVTSAQKNPTAFYLCASSISRGAYGYTFGSGTRLTVV.

The chain employs TRBV6-1 and TRBJ2-7; the match to TRBD2 covers 8 bases. CDR1 is MNHNS, CDR2 SASEGT, per germline. The CDR3 has 16 amino acids. V lost 2 bases and J lost 4; bases outside the gene matches: 10. CDR3 nucleotides: TGTGCCAGCAGTGAATCCTGGACTAGCCTGTCGTACGAGCAGTACTTC. This codes for CASSESWTSLSYEQYF.

The rearrangement uses TRBV27 and TRBJ2-3, with D tentatively TRBD2 (6 bases). Germline CDR1 reads MNHEY; CDR2 reads SMNVEV (reference sequence). This CDR3 is 13 amino acids long. Trimming cost V 6 bases and J 7 bases, with 14 bases left between them. The CDR3: CASSLTRPYTQYF. In DNA, the CDR3 is TGTGCCAGCAGCCTGACTAGGCCTTATACGCAGTATTTT.

This clone has just a few counts. The chain combines TRBV4-3 with TRBJ2-7; D remains unclear. Germline V gene lookup returns CDR1 LGHNA and CDR2 YSLEER. V lost 0 bases to trimming and J lost 4 bases, with 10 bases between them. This CDR3 has 14 amino acids. CDR3 in amino acids: CASSQDWPTYEQYF. The CDR3 DNA reads as TGCGCCAGCAGCCAAGATTGGCCAACGTACGAGCAGTACTTC.

Only a few counts were recorded for this clone. This chain joins TRBV9 and TRBJ2-1, with D possibly TRBD2 on 5 matching bases. CDR1 and CDR2 (germline): SGDLS, YYNGEE. The CDR3 totals 16 residues. The V gene lost 4 bases and the J gene lost 0 bases, with 14 bases spanning the gap. The CDR3 nucleotides read TGTGCCAGCAGCCCCCCCGGACTGGACTCCTACAATGAGCAGTTCTTC. It specifies CASSPPGLDSYNEQFF.

This chain links TRBV6-1 with TRBJ1-6, with 11 bases identical to TRBD1. Looked up from germline, CDR1 is MNHNS and CDR2 is SASEGT. The J segment lost 9 bases and the V segment lost 2 bases, leaving 6 bases of the junction unmatched. The CDR3 runs 16 residues. The CDR3 DNA follows: TGTGCCAGCAGTGAAAGGGACAGGGGGTTCGGTTCACCCCTCCACTTT. This translates into CASSERDRGFGSPLHF.

The chain links TRBV6-5 to TRBJ1-1; D is uncertain. This CDR3 is built from 13 residues. Germline CDR1 reads MNHEY; CDR2 reads SVGAGI. Trimming took 6 bases from V and 2 from J, leaving 10 bases between them. CDR3 region: CASSLLRNTEAFF. CDR3 nucleotide sequence: TGTGCCAGCAGCTTACTTAGAAACACTGAAGCTTTCTTT.

V and J are TRBV6-5 and TRBJ1-6; D is possibly TRBD1 (6 bases). CDR1 MNHEY and CDR2 SVGAGI come from the germline V gene. Trimming pared 6 bases from V and 4 bases from J, leaving 7 bases between. The CDR3 contains 13 residues. Here the CDR3 DNA reads TGTGCCAGCAGGGACAGATATAATTCACCCCTCCACTTT. Amino acid sequence: CASRDRYNSPLHF.

J is TRBJ2-1 and V is TRBV5-8; no clear D gene. Germline CDR1 reads SGHTS; CDR2 reads YDEGEE. The CDR3 is 18 amino acids. V shed 2 bases and J shed 5 bases, with 23 bases lying between them. CDR3 sequence reads: CASSLAPTFQVVHNEQFF. The CDR3 DNA reads as TGTGCCAGCAGCTTAGCCCCAACCTTCCAGGTTGTCCACAATGAGCAGTTCTTC.

The genes are TRBV9 and TRBJ2-6; D is perhaps TRBD1 (6 bases). Trimming took 3 bases from V and 1 from J, leaving 11 bases between them. CDR3 length equals 16 residues. Germline V gene data show CDR1 as SGDLS and CDR2 as YYNGEE. CDR3 residues: CASSAPRGSGANVLTF. The CDR3 DNA reads as TGTGCCAGCAGCGCCCCGAGGGGGTCTGGGGCCAACGTCCTGACTTTC.

The chain combines TRBV7-9 with TRBJ2-5; D ambiguous. CDR3 length equals 14 residues. Per the germline V gene, CDR1 is SEHNR and CDR2 is FQNEAQ (reference sequence). Trimming pared 5 bases from V and 5 bases from J, leaving 15 bases between. CDR3: CASSTVANGETQYF. CDR3 coding DNA: TGTGCCAGCAGCACGGTTGCTAACGGGGAGACCCAGTACTTC.

The rearrangement uses TRBV7-6 and TRBJ1-1, with TRBD1 as a possible D gene (6 bases). The CDR3 has 13 residues. CDR1 and CDR2 from the germline V gene are SGHVS and FNYEAQ. The ends were cut back, 4 bases at V and 1 base at J, with 7 bases in the middle. This CDR3 reads CASSSDRNTEAFF. The CDR3 nucleotides are TGTGCCAGCAGCTCGGACAGGAACACTGAAGCTTTCTTT.